This paragraph reports one T cell receptor (beta chain). Its specificity is unknown. This sample includes further DNA sequences coding for the same CDR3. The data are from a study of shared clonotypes between healthy human individuals. Recent acute infections and vaccinations were absent in the healthy HIV-negative adult donors. CDR1 and CDR2 (germline): KGHSH, LQKENI. This CDR3 spans 15 amino acids. Deletions cut 0 bases from V and 0 bases from J, with 9 bases between. Study-wide findings and caveats: Depth was large, yet rarefaction showed that sorted-subset sequencing was incomplete. It was expected that sequencing depth would affect clonotype sharing among donors.

Libraries were prepared by immunoSEQ multiplex PCR; TCRdb keeps only in-frame clonotypes and omits some of them. The table has 2,100,000 or so clones, about 94% seen once. The chain couples TRBV18 to TRBJ2-7; maybe TRBD2 (6 bases). Sequences were obtained from naive CD4+ T cells sorted from blood. As to subset: CD45RA+ positively selected. The TCR was taken from a young man in good health. The CDR3 DNA reads as TGTGCCAGCTCACCACCGGCCGGGGGCTCCTACGAGCAGTACTTC. This codes for CASSPPAGGSYEQYF.